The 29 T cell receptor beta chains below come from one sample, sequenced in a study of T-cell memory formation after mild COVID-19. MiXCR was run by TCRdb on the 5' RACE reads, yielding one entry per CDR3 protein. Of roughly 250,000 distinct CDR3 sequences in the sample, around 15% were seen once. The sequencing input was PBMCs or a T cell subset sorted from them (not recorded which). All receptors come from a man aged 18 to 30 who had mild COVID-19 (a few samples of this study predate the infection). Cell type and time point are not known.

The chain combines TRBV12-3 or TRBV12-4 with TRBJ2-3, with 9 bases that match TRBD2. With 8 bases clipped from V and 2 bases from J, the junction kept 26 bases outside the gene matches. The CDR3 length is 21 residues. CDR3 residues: CASGRRPGSSGTPLPTDTQYF. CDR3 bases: TGTGCCAGCGGAAGAAGGCCCGGATCTAGCGGGACCCCTCTTCCCACAGATACGCAGTATTTT.

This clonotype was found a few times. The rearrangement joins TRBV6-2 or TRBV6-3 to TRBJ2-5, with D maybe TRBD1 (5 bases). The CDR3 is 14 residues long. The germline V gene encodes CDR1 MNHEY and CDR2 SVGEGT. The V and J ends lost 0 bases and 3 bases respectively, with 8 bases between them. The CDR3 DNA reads TGTGCCAGCAGTTACTCGACAGAAAAAGAGACCCAGTACTTC. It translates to CASSYSTEKETQYF.

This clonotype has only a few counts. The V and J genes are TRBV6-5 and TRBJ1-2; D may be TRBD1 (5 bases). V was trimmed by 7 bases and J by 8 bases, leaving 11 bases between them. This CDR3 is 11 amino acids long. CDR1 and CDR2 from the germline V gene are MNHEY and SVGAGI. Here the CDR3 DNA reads TGTGCCAGCACCCAGGGAAAGGGCTACACCTTC. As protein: CASTQGKGYTF.

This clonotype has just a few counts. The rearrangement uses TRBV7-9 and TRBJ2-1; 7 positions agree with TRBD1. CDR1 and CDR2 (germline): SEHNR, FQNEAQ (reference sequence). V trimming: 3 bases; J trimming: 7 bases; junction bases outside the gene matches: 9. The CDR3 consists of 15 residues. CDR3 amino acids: CASSFPTGPTNEQFF. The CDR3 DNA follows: TGTGCCAGCAGCTTTCCGACAGGGCCCACGAATGAGCAGTTCTTC.

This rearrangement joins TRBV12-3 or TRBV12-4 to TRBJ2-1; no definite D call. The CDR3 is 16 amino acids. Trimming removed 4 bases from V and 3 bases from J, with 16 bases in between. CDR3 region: CASSSGGISRYNEQFF. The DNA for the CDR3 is TGTGCCAGCAGTTCAGGTGGAATCTCTCGCTACAATGAGCAGTTCTTC.

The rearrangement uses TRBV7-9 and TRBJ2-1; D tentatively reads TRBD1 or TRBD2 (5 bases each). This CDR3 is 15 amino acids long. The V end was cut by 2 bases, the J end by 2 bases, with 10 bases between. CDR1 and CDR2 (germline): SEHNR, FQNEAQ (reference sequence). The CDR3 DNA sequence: TGTGCCAGCAGCTTAAACGGGGCCGCCTACAATGAGCAGTTCTTC. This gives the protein CASSLNGAAYNEQFF.

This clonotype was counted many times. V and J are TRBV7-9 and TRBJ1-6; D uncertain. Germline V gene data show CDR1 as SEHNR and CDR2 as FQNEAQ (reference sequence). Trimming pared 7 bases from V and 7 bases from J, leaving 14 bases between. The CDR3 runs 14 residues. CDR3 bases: TGTGCCAGCACCCAAGACGGCGGGAATTCACCCCTCCACTTT. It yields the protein CASTQDGGNSPLHF.

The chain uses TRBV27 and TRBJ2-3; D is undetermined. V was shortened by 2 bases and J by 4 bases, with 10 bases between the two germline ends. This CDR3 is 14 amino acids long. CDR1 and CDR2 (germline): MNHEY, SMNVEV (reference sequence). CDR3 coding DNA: TGTGCCAGCAGTTTAGACGGGTCGGCAGATACGCAGTATTTT. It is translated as CASSLDGSADTQYF.

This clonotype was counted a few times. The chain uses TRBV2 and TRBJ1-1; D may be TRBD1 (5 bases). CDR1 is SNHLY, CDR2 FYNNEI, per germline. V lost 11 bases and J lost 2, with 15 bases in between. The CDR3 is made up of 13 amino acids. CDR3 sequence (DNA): TGTGCCGGGGGAACGCAGGCAAACACTGAAGCTTTCTTT. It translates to CAGGTQANTEAFF.

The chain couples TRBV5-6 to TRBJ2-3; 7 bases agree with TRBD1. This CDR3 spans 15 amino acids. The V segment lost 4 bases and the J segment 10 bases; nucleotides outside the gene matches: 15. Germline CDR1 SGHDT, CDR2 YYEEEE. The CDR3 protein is CASSVVDRIMGSQYF. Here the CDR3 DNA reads TGTGCCAGCAGCGTAGTGGACAGGATAATGGGGTCGCAGTATTTT.

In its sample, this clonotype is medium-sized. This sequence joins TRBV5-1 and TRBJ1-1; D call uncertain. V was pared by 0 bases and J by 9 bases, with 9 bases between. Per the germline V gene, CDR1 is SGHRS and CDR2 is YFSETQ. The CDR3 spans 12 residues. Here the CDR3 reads CASSLEGPQAFF. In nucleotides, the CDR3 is TGCGCCAGCAGCTTGGAAGGACCCCAAGCTTTCTTT.

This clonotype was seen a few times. The CDR3, as DNA: TGTGCCAGCAGTTCAGGGACGGACTATGGCTACACCTTC. This translates into CASSSGTDYGYTF. The chain links TRBV6-5 to TRBJ1-2, with D possibly being TRBD1 (5 bases). V lost 4 bases, J lost 3 bases, and 9 bases lay in between. The CDR3 is made up of 13 amino acids. The germline gives CDR1 MNHEY, CDR2 SVGAGI.

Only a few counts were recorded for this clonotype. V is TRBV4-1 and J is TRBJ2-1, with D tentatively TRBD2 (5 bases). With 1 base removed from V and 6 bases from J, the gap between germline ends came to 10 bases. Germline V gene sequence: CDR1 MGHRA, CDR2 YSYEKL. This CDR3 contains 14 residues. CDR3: CASSQGGILNEQFF. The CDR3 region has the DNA TGCGCCAGCAGCCAAGGAGGGATCCTCAATGAGCAGTTCTTC.

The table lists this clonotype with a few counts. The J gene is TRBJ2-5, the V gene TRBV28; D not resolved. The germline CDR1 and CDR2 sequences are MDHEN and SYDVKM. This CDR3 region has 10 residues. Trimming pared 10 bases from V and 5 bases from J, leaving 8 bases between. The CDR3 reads CATLRETQYF. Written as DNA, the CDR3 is TGTGCCACCCTGAGGGAGACCCAGTACTTC.

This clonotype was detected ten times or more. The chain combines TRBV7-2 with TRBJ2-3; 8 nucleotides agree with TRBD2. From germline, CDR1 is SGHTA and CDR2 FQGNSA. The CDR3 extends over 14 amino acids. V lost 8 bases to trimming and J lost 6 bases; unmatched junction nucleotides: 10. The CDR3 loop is CASRKRLATDTQYF. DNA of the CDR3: TGTGCCAGCCGGAAACGACTAGCGACGGATACGCAGTATTTT.

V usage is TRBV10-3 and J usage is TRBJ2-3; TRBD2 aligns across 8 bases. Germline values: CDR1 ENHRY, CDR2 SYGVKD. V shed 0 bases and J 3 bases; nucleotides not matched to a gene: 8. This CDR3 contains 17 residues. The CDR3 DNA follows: TGTGCCATCAGTGAGTCAGTTGCGGGGGGAATGACAGATACGCAGTATTTT. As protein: CAISESVAGGMTDTQYF.

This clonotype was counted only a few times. The CDR3 DNA sequence: TGTGCCAGCAGTCGCCCAGAGACCCAGTACTTC. As protein: CASSRPETQYF. The chain carries TRBV6-2 or TRBV6-3 and TRBJ2-5; the D is unclear. Germline V CDR1 and CDR2: MNHEY, SVGEGT. V was shortened by 5 bases and J by 4 bases, with 5 bases between the two germline ends. The CDR3 spans 11 residues.

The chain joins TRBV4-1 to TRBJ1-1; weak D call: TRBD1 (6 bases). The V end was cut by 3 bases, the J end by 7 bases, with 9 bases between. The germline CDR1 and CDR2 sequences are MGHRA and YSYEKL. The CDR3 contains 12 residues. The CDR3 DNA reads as TGCGCCAGCAGCCACCAGGGGAATGAAGCTTTCTTT. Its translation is CASSHQGNEAFF.

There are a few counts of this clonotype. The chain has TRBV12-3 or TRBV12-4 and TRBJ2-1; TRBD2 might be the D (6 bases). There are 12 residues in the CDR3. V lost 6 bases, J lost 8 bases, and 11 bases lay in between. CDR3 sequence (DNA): TGTGCCAGCAGCTCACGCGGGGATGAGCAGTTCTTC. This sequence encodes CASSSRGDEQFF.

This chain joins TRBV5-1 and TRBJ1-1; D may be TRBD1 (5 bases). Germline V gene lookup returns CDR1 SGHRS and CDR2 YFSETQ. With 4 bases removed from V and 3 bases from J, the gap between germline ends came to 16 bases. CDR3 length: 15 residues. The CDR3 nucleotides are TGCGCCAGCAGCCCCTTGACAGCTTTAGACACTGAAGCTTTCTTT. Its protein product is CASSPLTALDTEAFF.

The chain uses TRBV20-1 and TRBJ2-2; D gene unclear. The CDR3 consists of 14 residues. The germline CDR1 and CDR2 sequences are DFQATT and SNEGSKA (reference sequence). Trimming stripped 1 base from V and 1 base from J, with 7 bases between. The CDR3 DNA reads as TGCAGTGCTAGAGTCTCTCTGAACACCGGGGAGCTGTTTTTT. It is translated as CSARVSLNTGELFF.

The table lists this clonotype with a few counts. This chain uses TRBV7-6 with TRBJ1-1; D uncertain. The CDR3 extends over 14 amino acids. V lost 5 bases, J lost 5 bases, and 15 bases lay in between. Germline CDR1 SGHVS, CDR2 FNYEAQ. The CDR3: CASSPNPGWTEAFF. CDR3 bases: TGTGCCAGCAGCCCAAACCCGGGGTGGACTGAAGCTTTCTTT.

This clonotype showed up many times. CDR3 loop: CSAPLEDSTDTQYF. The CDR3 DNA reads TGCAGTGCTCCTCTGGAGGACAGCACAGATACGCAGTATTTT. J is TRBJ2-3 and V is TRBV20-1; tentative D call: TRBD2 (5 bases). CDR3 length equals 14 residues. Looked up from germline, CDR1 is DFQATT and CDR2 is SNEGSKA (reference sequence). Trimming removed 5 bases at V and 0 bases at J, with 12 bases between.

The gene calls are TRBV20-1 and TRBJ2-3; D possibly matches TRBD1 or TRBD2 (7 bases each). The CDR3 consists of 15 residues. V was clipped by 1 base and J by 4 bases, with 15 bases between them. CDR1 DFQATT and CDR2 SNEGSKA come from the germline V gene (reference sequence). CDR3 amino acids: CSARGEGANSDTQYF. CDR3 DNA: TGCAGTGCTAGAGGGGAGGGGGCGAATTCAGATACGCAGTATTTT.

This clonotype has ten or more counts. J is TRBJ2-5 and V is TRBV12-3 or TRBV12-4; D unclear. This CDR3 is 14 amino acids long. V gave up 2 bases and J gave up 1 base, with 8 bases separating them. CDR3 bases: TGTGCCAGCAGTTTATGGGGTCGCCAAGAGACCCAGTACTTC. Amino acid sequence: CASSLWGRQETQYF.

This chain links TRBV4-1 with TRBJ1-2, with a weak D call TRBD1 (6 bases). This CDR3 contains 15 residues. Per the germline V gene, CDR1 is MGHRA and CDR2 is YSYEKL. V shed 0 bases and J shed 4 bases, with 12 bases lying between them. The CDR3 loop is CASSQDRTGIYGYTF. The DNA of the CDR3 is TGCGCCAGCAGCCAAGATAGAACAGGGATCTATGGCTACACCTTC.

The CDR3 protein is CACLDDNEKLFF. CDR3 coding DNA: TGTGCCTGTTTGGACGATAATGAAAAACTGTTTTTT. This rearrangement joins TRBV30 to TRBJ1-4, with D uncertain. Germline V gene data show CDR1 as GTSNPN and CDR2 as SVGIG (reference sequence). The CDR3 contains 12 residues. V lost 6 bases and J lost 4, with 9 bases in between. Combining the CDR3 with reference TRBV30 and TRBJ1-4 gives the whole variable domain SQTIHQWPATLVQPVGSPLSLECTVEGTSNPNLYWYRQAAGRGLQLLFYSVGIGQISSEVPQNLSASRPQDRQFILSSKKLLLSDSGFYLCACLDDNEKLFFGSGTQLSVL.

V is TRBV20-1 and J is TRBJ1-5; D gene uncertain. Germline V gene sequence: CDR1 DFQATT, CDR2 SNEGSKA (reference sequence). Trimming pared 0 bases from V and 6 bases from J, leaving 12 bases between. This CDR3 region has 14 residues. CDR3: CSAREGISGQPQHF. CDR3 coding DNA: TGCAGTGCTAGAGAGGGGATATCGGGTCAGCCCCAGCATTTT.

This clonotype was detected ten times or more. CDR3 sequence reads: CASSTTGSTRDTQYF. The DNA of the CDR3 is TGTGCCAGCTCAACAACAGGGTCAACCCGAGATACGCAGTATTTT. The chain carries TRBV18 and TRBJ2-3, with a possible D match to TRBD1 (6 bases). Deletions cut 5 bases from V and 5 bases from J, with 17 bases between. This CDR3 comprises 15 residues. Germline lookup yields CDR1 KGHSH and CDR2 LQKENI. Using reference TRBV18 and TRBJ2-3 for the parts outside the CDR3, the full variable domain is NAGVMQNPRHLVRRRGQEARLRCSPMKGHSHVYWYRQLPEEGLKFMVYLQKENIIDESGMPKERFSAEFPKEGPSILRIQQVVRGDSAAYFCASSTTGSTRDTQYFGPGTRLTVL.